This section outlines one TCR beta chain sequence together with its context. No cognate antigen has been identified for it. Coverage ceases 3 residues before the CDR3 finishes, and the germline J gene fills in the end. Every participant had a single incident cervical HPV16 infection, and prevalent HPV16 infections were excluded. Cervical HPV DNA was detected by MY09/MY11 PCR, and genotyping was performed by dot-blot hybridization. More than 14 mL of heparinized blood was centrifuged, after which the buffy coat was aliquoted, frozen at -30 degrees C, and then stored at -80 degrees C. Genomic DNA was extracted from buffy coat specimens using QIAGEN kits. The record originates from a study of T cells in women clearing cervical HPV infection (dated by TCRdb to 2016 to 2019). Context from the whole study: The cases were 25 or so women with histologically confirmed HPV16-related CIN3 or worse, and 2 of these cases were invasive cancers. Since only a few of the women had HLA typing available, the possibility that HLA type was acting as a confounder could not be ruled out. In the parent cohort, about 10,000 women aged 18 or older were enrolled in Guanacaste, Costa Rica, during about 1992 to 1994 and then followed for approximately 7 years. Five blinded duplicates per group were added as quality controls, giving 60 or so samples: 50 or so participants and 10 replicates. Case blood was taken at the visit when the lesion was first identified, whereas control blood was taken when infection was no longer detected. This exploratory proof-of-principle case-control study, nested within the Guanacaste HPV Natural History Study in Costa Rica, compared TCR repertoires among women with different cervical HPV16 outcomes. Among cases, blood sampling came a median of nearly 150 days after lesion detection, with an interquartile range of roughly 85 to 230 days. Cases and controls were matched on year of sample collection and on age within five years. The controls were about 25 women whose single incident HPV16 infection cleared within 12 months with no development of precancer or cancer. Cases had a median age of almost 35 years and controls had a median age of around 40, with no significant differences in baseline characteristics.

Taken from the germline V gene, the CDR1 and CDR2 loops are MDHEN and SYDVKM. V trim: 5 bases; J trim: 0 bases; unmatched bases: 13. Spanning cysteine to phenylalanine, the CDR3 consists of 19 amino acids. Sequencing covers 48 bases of the CDR3, shown here with the frame starting at base 1. TCR beta CDR3 regions were amplified by multiplex PCR using the immunoSEQ assay from an average of around 1,200 ng genomic DNA per sample. To correct primer bias, the assay used a complete synthetic TCR repertoire to set an amplification baseline. Amplicons were sequenced on the Illumina platform. The published analysis was carried out like this. Sequences were error-corrected by clustering with frequency ratios and a modified nearest-neighbor algorithm and were then analyzed in the immunoSEQ Analyzer with IMGT gene definitions. At each rarefaction depth, TCR richness and evenness were averaged across 20 rarefaction repeats, and any sample with fewer sequences than the depth was left out. V, D and J gene relative abundances were compared between groups with Wilcoxon rank sum tests, applying FDR correction. Blinded duplicates gave an intraclass correlation of 95.6% for TCR richness and an average of about 76% across over 55 gene segments. As stored in TCRdb, this immuneACCESS dataset retains in-frame rearrangements with V and J assigned. A fraction of the clones does not appear; measured against another copy, unresolved V genes explain less than half of the discrepancy, and the remainder lacks a known reason. The V and J calls and clone size are taken from that table; D and trimming were inferred from the DNA. This sample's listing comprises some 30,000 clones. The biggest ten clones account for roughly 1.5% of the sample.

What the research found in general, with its limitations: Random forest classifiers combining richness and V gene abundances distinguished cases from controls with an estimated AUC of less than 0.9. Lower TRBV6-7 relative abundance was observed in cases than in controls (around 0.1% versus 0.15%; Bonferroni P = 0.0008). CIN3+ cases had significantly higher TCR repertoire richness than controls across sequencing depths, but evenness did not differ between the groups. Whether associations preceded infection or resulted from infection could not be shown with the cross-sectional design, and effector/memory subsets and HPV-specific T cells were not isolated. T-cell numbers per sample were unknown, so richness differences could reflect varying T-cell content rather than repertoire biology.

Material for sequencing was blood buffy coat. The TCR sequence derives from a woman between 18 and 69 years old with a cervical HPV16 infection that either progressed to CIN3+ or cleared (not recorded which). The sequence joins TRBV28 to TRBJ2-7; 13 junctional bases match TRBD2. The part of the CDR3 DNA that was read is TGTGCCAGCAGTCCTGCCGGGACTAGCGGGACCCGGAGCTCCTACGAG. Its translation is CASSPAGTSGTRSSYE. The whole CDR3 sequence is CASSPAGTSGTRSSYEQYF. The CDR3, completed at both ends by the reference TRBV28 and TRBJ2-7 genes, gives the full variable domain DVKVTQSSRYLVKRTGEKVFLECVQDMDHENMFWYRQDPGLGLRLIYFSYDVKMKEKGDIPEGYSVSREKKERFSLILESASTNQTSMYLCASSPAGTSGTRSSYEQYFGPGTRLTVT.